These T cell receptor beta chains were read from a single sample in a study of OX40 agonist ivuxolimab in advanced cancers. Libraries were prepared by immunoSEQ multiplex PCR; TCRdb keeps only in-frame clonotypes and omits some of them. Among 45,000 to 70,000 clones listed, 75% to 85% were seen once. Sample: CD4+ or CD8+ T cells sorted from blood, taken in a trial of the OX40 agonist ivuxolimab. Receptors were obtained from an adult with an advanced solid tumor such as melanoma, head and neck, liver or kidney cancer. CDR3s include the opening cysteine and the closing phenylalanine or tryptophan. Fields, in order: clone size, V gene, J gene, D gene, CDR3 protein, CDR3 DNA. The D gene is left open where the match is weak. Rows give clone size only sometimes, using once, few, many, or a class for an expanded clone.

abundance: -
v_gene: TRBV30
j_gene: TRBJ2-1
d_gene: -
CDR3aa: CAWSRGWEQFF
CDR3nt: TGTGCCTGGAGTCGGGGTTGGGAGCAGTTCTTC

abundance: -
v_gene: TRBV2
j_gene: TRBJ1-6
d_gene: -
CDR3aa: CASSAGSNSEF
CDR3nt: TGTGCCAGCAGTGCTGGAAGCAATTCGGAATTT

abundance: -
v_gene: TRBV10-3
j_gene: TRBJ1-5
d_gene: TRBD1
CDR3aa: CAISESGQGNQPQHF
CDR3nt: TGTGCCATCAGTGAGTCCGGACAGGGTAATCAGCCCCAGCATTTT

abundance: -
v_gene: TRBV2
j_gene: TRBJ1-2
d_gene: TRBD1
CDR3aa: CASSPTGGYGYTF
CDR3nt: TGTGCCAGCAGCCCGACAGGGGGGTATGGCTACACCTTC

abundance: -
v_gene: TRBV7-9
j_gene: TRBJ2-2
d_gene: -
CDR3aa: CASSNARAGELFF
CDR3nt: TGTGCCAGCAGTAACGCTCGGGCCGGGGAGCTGTTTTTT

abundance: -
v_gene: TRBV16
j_gene: TRBJ2-1
d_gene: -
CDR3aa: CASSREIADANEQFF
CDR3nt: TGTGCCAGCAGCAGGGAGATAGCCGATGCTAATGAGCAGTTCTTC

abundance: -
v_gene: TRBV19
j_gene: TRBJ2-1
d_gene: -
CDR3aa: CASSIGQSRNNEQFF
CDR3nt: TGTGCCAGTAGTATTGGGCAGTCCCGCAACAATGAGCAGTTCTTC

abundance: once
v_gene: TRBV5-3
j_gene: TRBJ1-4
d_gene: TRBD1
CDR3aa: CARREGTGIGEKLFF
CDR3nt: TGTGCCAGAAGGGAAGGGACAGGGATAGGTGAAAAACTGTTTTTT

abundance: -
v_gene: TRBV18
j_gene: TRBJ1-1
d_gene: TRBD1
CDR3aa: CASSVRQGSNTEAFF
CDR3nt: TGTGCCAGCTCAGTACGACAGGGTTCGAACACTGAAGCTTTCTTT

abundance: -
v_gene: TRBV7-9
j_gene: TRBJ1-4
d_gene: -
CDR3aa: CASSSSREKLFF
CDR3nt: TGTGCCAGCAGCTCCTCGAGGGAAAAACTGTTTTTT

abundance: few
v_gene: TRBV5-1
j_gene: TRBJ1-2
d_gene: TRBD1
CDR3aa: CASSYYPGQGAGGSGYTF
CDR3nt: TGCGCCAGCAGCTATTATCCGGGACAGGGGGCTGGGGGTTCGGGCTACACCTTC

abundance: -
v_gene: TRBV19
j_gene: TRBJ1-5
d_gene: TRBD1
CDR3aa: CASRLQGVNQPQHF
CDR3nt: TGTGCCAGTCGTTTACAGGGGGTGAATCAGCCCCAGCATTTT

abundance: once
v_gene: TRBV28
j_gene: TRBJ1-5
d_gene: -
CDR3aa: CASRGGNQPQHF
CDR3nt: TGTGCCAGCCGCGGGGGCAATCAGCCCCAGCATTTT

abundance: -
v_gene: TRBV6-6
j_gene: TRBJ2-2
d_gene: -
CDR3aa: CASTRGGAPGTGELFF
CDR3nt: TGTGCCAGCACTAGGGGCGGGGCCCCGGGCACCGGGGAGCTGTTTTTT

abundance: few
v_gene: TRBV6-1
j_gene: TRBJ2-3
d_gene: TRBD2
CDR3aa: CASSGVAGGPGGTDTQYF
CDR3nt: TGTGCCAGCAGTGGAGTAGCGGGAGGGCCGGGGGGCACAGATACGCAGTATTTT

abundance: few
v_gene: TRBV5-8
j_gene: TRBJ2-1
d_gene: -
CDR3aa: CASSSQISSYNEQFF
CDR3nt: TGTGCCAGCAGCAGTCAGATCTCCTCCTACAATGAGCAGTTCTTC

abundance: -
v_gene: TRBV6-1
j_gene: TRBJ2-1
d_gene: TRBD2
CDR3aa: CASSEWGGHSEQFF
CDR3nt: TGTGCCAGCAGTGAATGGGGAGGGCATAGTGAGCAGTTCTTC

abundance: -
v_gene: TRBV7-9
j_gene: TRBJ1-3
d_gene: -
CDR3aa: CASSLGPGFGNTIYF
CDR3nt: TGTGCCAGCAGCCTCGGGCCCGGGTTTGGAAACACCATATATTTT

abundance: -
v_gene: TRBV29-1
j_gene: TRBJ1-2
d_gene: -
CDR3aa: CSVVTELSNYGYTF
CDR3nt: TGCAGCGTCGTCACGGAGCTTTCTAACTATGGCTACACCTTC

abundance: -
v_gene: TRBV9
j_gene: TRBJ2-7
d_gene: TRBD1
CDR3aa: CASSVSTGGSYEQYF
CDR3nt: TGTGCCAGCAGCGTGTCCACAGGGGGCTCCTACGAGCAGTACTTC

abundance: -
v_gene: TRBV7-2
j_gene: TRBJ1-5
d_gene: TRBD1
CDR3aa: CASSLASLGTGLSNQPQHF
CDR3nt: TGTGCCAGCAGCTTAGCGTCCCTCGGGACAGGGCTTAGCAATCAGCCCCAGCATTTT

abundance: -
v_gene: TRBV30
j_gene: TRBJ2-1
d_gene: TRBD2
CDR3aa: CAWSGLAGVRWQFF
CDR3nt: TGTGCCTGGAGTGGGCTAGCGGGAGTTAGGTGGCAGTTCTTC

abundance: -
v_gene: TRBV2
j_gene: TRBJ1-6
d_gene: -
CDR3aa: CASSEYREGSPLHF
CDR3nt: TGTGCCAGCAGTGAGTACAGGGAGGGTTCACCCCTCCACTTT

abundance: -
v_gene: TRBV27
j_gene: TRBJ2-2
d_gene: -
CDR3aa: CASTRPNTGELFF
CDR3nt: TGTGCCAGCACCCGACCGAACACCGGGGAGCTGTTTTTT

abundance: -
v_gene: TRBV7-9
j_gene: TRBJ1-4
d_gene: TRBD1
CDR3aa: CASSRTGAGEKLFF
CDR3nt: TGTGCCAGCAGCCGGACAGGGGCGGGTGAAAAACTGTTTTTT

abundance: -
v_gene: TRBV27
j_gene: TRBJ1-1
d_gene: -
CDR3aa: CASSLSPTVSTEAFF
CDR3nt: TGTGCCAGCAGTTTATCTCCGACGGTTAGCACTGAAGCTTTCTTT

abundance: -
v_gene: TRBV9
j_gene: TRBJ2-1
d_gene: TRBD2
CDR3aa: CASSVSGAGGYNEQFF
CDR3nt: TGTGCCAGCAGCGTATCGGGGGCGGGAGGTTACAATGAGCAGTTCTTC

abundance: -
v_gene: TRBV9
j_gene: TRBJ1-3
d_gene: -
CDR3aa: CASSVADSSGNTIYF
CDR3nt: TGTGCCAGCAGCGTAGCCGACAGCTCTGGAAACACCATATATTTT

abundance: few
v_gene: TRBV19
j_gene: TRBJ1-5
d_gene: -
CDR3aa: CASSATTQRRVPQHF
CDR3nt: TGTGCCAGTAGTGCGACGACACAGCGTCGGGTGCCCCAGCATTTT

abundance: -
v_gene: TRBV7-2
j_gene: TRBJ1-4
d_gene: -
CDR3aa: CASSPQSGATNEKLFF
CDR3nt: TGTGCCAGCAGCCCCCAGTCTGGTGCAACTAATGAAAAACTGTTTTTT

abundance: -
v_gene: TRBV7-9
j_gene: TRBJ1-6
d_gene: -
CDR3aa: CASSRQENSPLHF
CDR3nt: TGTGCCAGCAGCCGACAGGAAAATTCACCCCTCCACTTT

abundance: -
v_gene: TRBV2
j_gene: TRBJ1-1
d_gene: -
CDR3aa: CASSVEGSSKAFF
CDR3nt: TGTGCCAGCAGTGTAGAGGGTAGCAGCAAAGCTTTCTTT

abundance: -
v_gene: TRBV19
j_gene: TRBJ1-5
d_gene: TRBD1
CDR3aa: CASSGTAINQPQHF
CDR3nt: TGTGCCAGTAGCGGGACAGCGATAAATCAGCCCCAGCATTTT

abundance: -
v_gene: TRBV5-1
j_gene: TRBJ2-7
d_gene: -
CDR3aa: CASSPTSPGYEQYF
CDR3nt: TGCGCCAGCAGTCCTACCTCTCCGGGTTACGAGCAGTACTTC

abundance: -
v_gene: TRBV7-3
j_gene: TRBJ1-1
d_gene: -
CDR3aa: CASSVQPGDTEAFF
CDR3nt: TGTGCCAGCAGCGTTCAACCTGGGGACACTGAAGCTTTCTTT

abundance: -
v_gene: TRBV5-4
j_gene: TRBJ1-3
d_gene: -
CDR3aa: CASSFDLSGNTIYF
CDR3nt: TGTGCCAGCAGCTTCGACCTCTCTGGAAACACCATATATTTT

abundance: -
v_gene: TRBV5-4
j_gene: TRBJ2-5
d_gene: -
CDR3aa: CASSLAGGETQYF
CDR3nt: TGTGCCAGCAGCTTGGCTGGGGGAGAGACCCAGTACTTC

abundance: few
v_gene: TRBV2
j_gene: TRBJ2-7
d_gene: -
CDR3aa: CAQRRGPVPYEQYF
CDR3nt: TGTGCCCAACGACGGGGCCCAGTCCCCTACGAGCAGTACTTC

abundance: -
v_gene: TRBV20-1
j_gene: TRBJ2-7
d_gene: -
CDR3aa: CSAEGSYEQYF
CDR3nt: TGCAGTGCGGAGGGGTCCTACGAGCAGTACTTC

abundance: -
v_gene: TRBV14
j_gene: TRBJ2-1
d_gene: TRBD1
CDR3aa: CASDRGRGSGTENEQFF
CDR3nt: TGTGCCAGCGACAGGGGGCGAGGTAGCGGGACTGAAAATGAGCAGTTCTTC

abundance: -
v_gene: TRBV11-1
j_gene: TRBJ1-5
d_gene: -
CDR3aa: CASSSGSYQPQHF
CDR3nt: TGTGCCAGCAGCTCTGGTTCTTATCAGCCCCAGCATTTT

abundance: -
v_gene: TRBV7-8
j_gene: TRBJ2-1
d_gene: TRBD1
CDR3aa: CASSLVNQGVGEQFF
CDR3nt: TGTGCCAGCAGCTTAGTCAACCAGGGGGTTGGTGAGCAGTTCTTC

abundance: -
v_gene: TRBV5-4
j_gene: TRBJ1-2
d_gene: -
CDR3aa: CASSLRQINYGYTF
CDR3nt: TGTGCCAGCAGCTTGAGACAGATTAACTATGGCTACACCTTC

abundance: -
v_gene: TRBV7-3
j_gene: TRBJ2-5
d_gene: TRBD2
CDR3aa: CASSPSGRETQYF
CDR3nt: TGTGCCAGCAGCCCTAGCGGGAGGGAGACCCAGTACTTC

abundance: -
v_gene: TRBV11-2
j_gene: TRBJ2-7
d_gene: -
CDR3aa: CASSYGDEQYF
CDR3nt: TGTGCCAGCAGCTACGGGGACGAGCAGTACTTC

abundance: -
v_gene: TRBV11-2
j_gene: TRBJ2-7
d_gene: -
CDR3aa: CASRVVGGQLEKSSYEQYF
CDR3nt: TGTGCCAGCAGAGTCGTTGGGGGCCAATTGGAAAAGAGCTCCTACGAGCAGTACTTC